There are a few counts of the clone carrying this T cell receptor beta chain. The antigen is undetermined. This record comes from a study of T-cell memory formation after mild COVID-19. Germline assignment: CDR1 SEHNR and CDR2 FQNEAQ (reference sequence). V trimming: 5 bases; J trimming: 4 bases; junction bases outside the gene matches: 6. CDR3 length: 14 amino acids. cDNA libraries for TCR alpha and TCR beta, carrying sample barcodes and UMIs, came from 5'RACE with constant-segment primers. Using its own MiXCR run on the 5' RACE reads, TCRdb lists one record per CDR3 protein. The data hold about 390,000 distinct CDR3 sequences, with around a sixth observed a single time. Points from the study as a whole: Clones contracting across day 15 to 85 had a balanced CD4/CD8 profile; later expanding clones leaned CD4+. The main location of contracting CD4+ clones was CM and EM, and that of contracting CD8+ clones was EMRA. Pre-infection memory held some responding clones, suggesting pre-existing cross-reactive T cells responded.

V usage is TRBV7-9 and J usage is TRBJ1-1; 8 positions agree with TRBD1. The receptor was derived from a man younger than 35 who had mild COVID-19 (a few samples of this study predate the infection). Cell type and time point are not known. The sample taken for sequencing was PBMCs or a T cell subset sorted from them (not recorded which). CDR3 loop: CASSIDRGSTEAFF. The DNA of the CDR3 is TGTGCCAGCAGCATTGACAGGGGTAGCACTGAAGCTTTCTTT.